Listed below are T cell receptor beta chains from one sample, sequenced in a study of T cell responses to AZD1222 COVID-19 vaccine. Repertoires were generated with immunoSEQ multiplex PCR, while TCRdb's copy carries only in-frame clones and drops some. Found here are around 150,000 clones, 91% of them singletons; the top ten hold approximately 1.3%. This sample comprised peripheral blood, obtained 28 days after the second AZD1222 dose. Source of these receptors: an adult who received the AZD1222 COVID-19 vaccine. Each CDR3 is given with its conserved first and last residue. The order of the fields is J gene, V gene, clone size, D gene, CDR3 protein, CDR3 DNA. D genes are given only for firm matches. Part of the rows lack a size; the others show once, few, many or a class for expanded clones.

>TRBJ2-6|TRBV7-3|.|.
CASSLTSGANVLTF
TGTGCCAGCAGCTTAACCTCTGGGGCCAACGTCCTGACTTTC
>TRBJ1-5|TRBV7-3|.|.
CASSLNLNQGSNQPQHF
TGTGCCAGCAGCTTAAACCTCAACCAAGGTAGTAATCAGCCCCAGCATTTT
>TRBJ1-1|TRBV4-2|few|.
CASSQDRGSTEAFF
TGTGCCAGCAGCCAAGATAGAGGGAGTACTGAAGCTTTCTTT
>TRBJ2-1|TRBV3-1/TRBV3-2|.|TRBD2
CASSPRGGLAVNEQFF
TGTGCCAGCAGCCCCCGAGGGGGACTAGCGGTCAATGAGCAGTTCTTC
>TRBJ2-5|TRBV27|.|TRBD1
CASSLKGAWETQYF
TGTGCCAGCAGTTTAAAGGGGGCGTGGGAGACCCAGTACTTC
>TRBJ2-2|TRBV19|.|.
CASSIGVVNTGELFF
TGTGCCAGTAGTATAGGGGTCGTAAACACCGGGGAGCTGTTTTTT
>TRBJ1-6|TRBV7-8|once|.
CASTSGRPRNSPLHF
TGTGCCAGCACGAGCGGAAGACCCCGAAACTCACCCCTCCACTTT
>TRBJ1-3|TRBV30|once|.
CAPTGGDLSGNTIYF
TGTGCCCCCACGGGGGGGGACCTCTCTGGAAACACCATATATTTT
>TRBJ1-6|TRBV6-5|.|.
CASSPQGRPLHF
TGTGCCAGCAGCCCCCAGGGGAGGCCCCTCCACTTT
>TRBJ1-1|TRBV2|.|.
CASSYGQNTEAFF
TGTGCCAGCAGTTACGGACAGAACACTGAAGCTTTCTTT
>TRBJ2-7|TRBV6-5|.|TRBD1
CASSKTGGLSYEQYF
TGTGCCAGCAGCAAGACAGGGGGACTTTCCTACGAGCAGTACTTC
>TRBJ2-4|TRBV10-1|once|.
CASSDAGRGNIQYF
TGCGCCAGCAGTGATGCAGGGCGTGGAAACATTCAGTACTTC
>TRBJ1-6|TRBV4-1|.|.
CASRQGGEAPKNSPLHF
TGCGCCAGCAGACAAGGTGGGGAAGCCCCAAAGAATTCACCCCTCCACTTT
>TRBJ1-1|TRBV7-3|.|.
CASSSENTEAFF
TGTGCCAGCAGCTCCGAGAACACTGAAGCTTTCTTT
>TRBJ1-1|TRBV27|.|TRBD1
CASSPRDRGYPEAFF
TGTGCCAGCAGTCCCCGGGACAGGGGTTACCCAGAAGCTTTCTTT
>TRBJ1-1|TRBV5-6|.|.
CASSSGRWNTEAFF
TGTGCCAGCAGCTCCGGACGGTGGAACACTGAAGCTTTCTTT
>TRBJ2-3|TRBV9|.|TRBD2
CASSVGLGLAGPEGNTQYF
TGTGCCAGCAGCGTAGGTTTAGGACTAGCGGGCCCTGAGGGGAATACGCAGTATTTT
>TRBJ1-2|TRBV18|.|.
CASSEGRDINYGYTF
TGTGCCAGCTCAGAAGGCCGGGACATAAACTATGGCTACACCTTC
>TRBJ2-5|TRBV15|.|.
CATSSPGPQETQYF
TGTGCCACCAGCTCCCCGGGACCACAAGAGACCCAGTACTTC
>TRBJ1-5|TRBV13|.|.
CASSLGGPTNQPQHF
TGTGCCAGCAGCTTAGGGGGACCGACCAATCAGCCCCAGCATTTT
>TRBJ1-2|TRBV29-1|.|.
CSVVLGAYGYTF
TGCAGCGTTGTCTTAGGAGCCTATGGCTACACCTTC
>TRBJ1-2|TRBV6-5|.|.
CASSSVRDNYGYTF
TGTGCCAGCAGCTCCGTCAGGGATAACTATGGCTACACCTTC
>TRBJ1-4|TRBV28|.|TRBD1
CASRTFLWTGGVGGNEKLFF
TGTGCCAGCAGAACCTTCTTATGGACAGGAGGGGTGGGGGGTAATGAAAAACTGTTTTTT
>TRBJ2-3|TRBV5-4|.|.
CASSFGVVGDTQYF
TGTGCCAGCAGCTTTGGGGTGGTGGGAGATACGCAGTATTTT
>TRBJ1-1|TRBV10-3|.|.
CATLGAGSVLYTEAFF
TGTGCCACCTTGGGGGCAGGGTCGGTCCTCTACACTGAAGCTTTCTTT
>TRBJ1-5|TRBV7-9|few|.
CASSPGKSARNQPQHF
TGTGCCAGCAGCCCCGGAAAGTCGGCCCGTAATCAGCCCCAGCATTTT
>TRBJ2-7|TRBV6-2/TRBV6-3|.|.
CASSSPAGVSFEQYF
TGTGCCAGCAGTTCTCCAGCAGGGGTGAGCTTCGAGCAGTACTTC
>TRBJ2-7|TRBV7-9|.|.
CASSLGLPTGSEQYF
TGTGCCAGCAGCTTAGGATTGCCAACAGGGAGCGAGCAGTACTTC
>TRBJ1-4|TRBV25-1|.|.
CASRSDGAREKLFF
TGTGCCAGCAGAAGTGACGGGGCCCGGGAAAAACTGTTTTTT
>TRBJ2-7|TRBV28|.|TRBD2
CASSPPGEREGPYEQYF
TGTGCCAGCAGCCCCCCCGGGGAGCGGGAGGGCCCCTACGAGCAGTACTTC
>TRBJ2-7|TRBV10-2|.|TRBD2
CASKELAGGRRGLYEQYF
TGCGCCAGCAAGGAACTAGCGGGGGGGAGGCGGGGACTTTACGAGCAGTACTTC
>TRBJ2-1|TRBV6-4|few|TRBD2
CASSDGTGGNNEQFF
TGTGCCAGCAGTGACGGGACGGGGGGGAACAATGAGCAGTTCTTC
>TRBJ1-1|TRBV2|once|.
CASRPSGDWNTEAFF
TGTGCCAGCAGGCCCTCAGGGGATTGGAACACTGAAGCTTTCTTT
>TRBJ2-3|TRBV6-4|few|TRBD2
CASSEGLAGADTQYF
TGTGCCAGCAGCGAAGGACTAGCGGGAGCAGATACGCAGTATTTT
>TRBJ1-2|TRBV7-3|.|TRBD1
CASSLFSGTGAGGYTF
TGTGCCAGCAGCTTATTCTCGGGAACAGGGGCGGGTGGCTACACCTTC
>TRBJ1-3|TRBV15|.|.
CATSRDRGNTIYF
TGTGCCACCAGCAGAGATCGGGGAAACACCATATATTTT
>TRBJ1-1|TRBV7-9|.|.
CASSPQWGTEAFF
TGTGCCAGCAGCCCCCAGTGGGGCACTGAAGCTTTCTTT
>TRBJ1-1|TRBV12-3/TRBV12-4|.|.
CASTRDNTEAFF
TGTGCCAGCACCAGGGATAACACTGAAGCTTTCTTT
>TRBJ1-1|TRBV6-2/TRBV6-3|.|.
CASSAHRDWEAFF
TGTGCCAGCAGCGCCCACCGGGACTGGGAAGCTTTCTTT
>TRBJ1-2|TRBV4-1|.|TRBD1
CASNDRGETNYGYTF
TGCGCCAGCAACGACAGGGGTGAGACTAACTATGGCTACACCTTC
>TRBJ1-1|TRBV7-9|.|.
CASSPLGVPVDTEAFF
TGTGCCAGCAGCCCCTTGGGGGTTCCGGTGGACACTGAAGCTTTCTTT
>TRBJ2-7|TRBV5-4|.|TRBD2
CASSLLAGGDSYEQYF
TGTGCCAGCAGCTTGCTAGCGGGAGGGGACTCCTACGAGCAGTACTTC
>TRBJ1-1|TRBV25-1|once|.
CASEPRRESTEAFF
TGTGCCAGCGAGCCCCGACGTGAGTCCACTGAAGCTTTCTTT
>TRBJ2-5|TRBV18|.|.
CASTVLGSREETQYF
TGTGCCAGCACGGTCCTAGGGTCCCGGGAAGAGACCCAGTACTTC
>TRBJ2-4|TRBV5-4|.|TRBD1
CASSSGQAGKDIQYF
TGTGCCAGCAGCTCGGGACAGGCCGGTAAGGACATTCAGTACTTC
>TRBJ1-1|TRBV20-1|.|.
CSASDSLNTEAFF
TGCAGTGCTAGTGATAGCCTGAACACTGAAGCTTTCTTT
>TRBJ1-6|TRBV25-1|.|.
CASSELVFNNSPLHF
TGTGCCAGCAGTGAATTGGTCTTTAATAATTCACCCCTCCACTTT
>TRBJ2-1|TRBV6-5|few|TRBD2
CASSYIGLAGSNEQFF
TGTGCCAGCAGTTATATTGGACTAGCGGGATCCAATGAGCAGTTCTTC
>TRBJ2-1|TRBV19|.|TRBD1
CASSMIGTDYNEQFF
TGTGCCAGTAGTATGATAGGGACAGACTACAATGAGCAGTTCTTC